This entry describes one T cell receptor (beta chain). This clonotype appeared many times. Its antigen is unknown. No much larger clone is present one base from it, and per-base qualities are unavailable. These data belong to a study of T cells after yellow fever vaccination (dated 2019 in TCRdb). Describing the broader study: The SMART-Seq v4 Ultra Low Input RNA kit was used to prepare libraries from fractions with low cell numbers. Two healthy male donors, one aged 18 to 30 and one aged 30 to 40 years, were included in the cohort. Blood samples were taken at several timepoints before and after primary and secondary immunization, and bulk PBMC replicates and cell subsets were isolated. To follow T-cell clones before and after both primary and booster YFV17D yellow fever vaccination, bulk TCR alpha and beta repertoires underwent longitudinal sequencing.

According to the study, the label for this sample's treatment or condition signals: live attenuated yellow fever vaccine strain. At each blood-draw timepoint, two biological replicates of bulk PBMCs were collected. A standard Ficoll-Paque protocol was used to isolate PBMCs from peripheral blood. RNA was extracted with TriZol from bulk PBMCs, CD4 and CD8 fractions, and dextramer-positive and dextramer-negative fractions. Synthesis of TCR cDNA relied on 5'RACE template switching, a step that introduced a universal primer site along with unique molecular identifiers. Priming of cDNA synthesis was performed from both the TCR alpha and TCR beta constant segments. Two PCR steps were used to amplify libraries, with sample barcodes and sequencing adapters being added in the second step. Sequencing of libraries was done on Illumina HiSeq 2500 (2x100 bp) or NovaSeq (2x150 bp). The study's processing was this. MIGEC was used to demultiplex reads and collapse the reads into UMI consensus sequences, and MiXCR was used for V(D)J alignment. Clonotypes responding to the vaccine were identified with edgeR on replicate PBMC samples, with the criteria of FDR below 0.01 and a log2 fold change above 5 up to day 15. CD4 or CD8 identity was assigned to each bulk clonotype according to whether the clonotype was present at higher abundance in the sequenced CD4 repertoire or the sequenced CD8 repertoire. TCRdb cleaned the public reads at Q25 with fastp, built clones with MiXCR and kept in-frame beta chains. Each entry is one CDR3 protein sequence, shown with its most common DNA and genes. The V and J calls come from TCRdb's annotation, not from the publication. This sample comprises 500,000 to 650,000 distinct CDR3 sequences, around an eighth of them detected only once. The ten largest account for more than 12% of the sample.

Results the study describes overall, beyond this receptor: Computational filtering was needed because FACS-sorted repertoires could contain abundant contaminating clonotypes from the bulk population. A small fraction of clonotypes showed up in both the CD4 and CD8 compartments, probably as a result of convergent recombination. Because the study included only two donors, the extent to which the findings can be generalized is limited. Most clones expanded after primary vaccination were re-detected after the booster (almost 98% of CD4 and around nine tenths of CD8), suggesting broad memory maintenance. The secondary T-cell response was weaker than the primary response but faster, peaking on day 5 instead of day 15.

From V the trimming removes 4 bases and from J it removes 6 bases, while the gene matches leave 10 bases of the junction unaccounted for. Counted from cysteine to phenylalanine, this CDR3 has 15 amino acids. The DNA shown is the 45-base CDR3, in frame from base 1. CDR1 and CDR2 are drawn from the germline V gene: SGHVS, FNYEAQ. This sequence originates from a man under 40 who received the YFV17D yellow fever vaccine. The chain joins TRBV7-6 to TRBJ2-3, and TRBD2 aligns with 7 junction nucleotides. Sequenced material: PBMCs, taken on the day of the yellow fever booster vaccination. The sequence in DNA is TGTGCCAGCAGCTCATGGGGGGAGGGAGCGGATACGCAGTATTTT. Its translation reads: CASSSWGEGADTQYF.